This T cell receptor beta chain was sequenced for a study of CD8 T cells in Susac syndrome. Study background: Patients with Susac syndrome who were sequenced included six with active disease and 8 or 9 in remission. At blood draw, Susac syndrome patients were therapy-naive, on corticosteroids, or on intravenous immunoglobulin alone.

With 4 bases removed from V and 2 bases from J, the gap between germline ends came to 9 bases. CDR3 size: 13 residues. The V gene's germline CDR1 is LGHDT and CDR2 YNNKEL (reference sequence). CD8+ and CD4+ T cells from blood underwent TCR beta sequencing. After extraction with the RNeasy kit, about 0.45 to 1 ug of the RNA was reverse transcribed using random hexamers. Amplification of TCR beta CDR3 by immunoSEQ multiplex PCR spanned 54 Vbeta and 13 Jbeta. TCRdb passed the immunoSEQ multiplex PCR reads through MiXCR, listing each CDR3 protein once. Of some 94,000 distinct CDR3 sequences in the sample, around 94% were seen once.

The sequenced sample was CD4+ T cells from PBMCs. This clonotype originated in a human donor with Susac syndrome. The chain links TRBV3-1 to TRBJ2-7, with a weak D call TRBD1 (5 bases). CDR3 nucleotide sequence: TGTGCCAGCAGCCCCAGGGTCCCCTACGAGCAGTACTTC. This encodes CASSPRVPYEQYF.